Listed below are T cell receptor beta chains from one sample, sequenced in a study of T cell repertoires in cytomegalovirus infection. Each CDR3 protein gets one entry after TCRdb re-called the reads with MiXCR. The sample includes around 530,000 distinct CDR3 sequences, around 27% of them seen just once. Sequencing was performed on PBMCs. The receptors derive from a human donor in good health (CMV status not recorded). Some clones in this sample may be carry-over from other donors' samples. Each CDR3 is given with its conserved first and last residue. A D gene is named only where the DNA matches it firmly.

v_gene	j_gene	d_gene	CDR3aa
TRBV4-2	TRBJ2-3	TRBD2	CASSQARLAASTDTQYF
TRBV7-9	TRBJ2-1	TRBD2	CASSLTGLAGVEQFF
TRBV6-5	TRBJ1-1	TRBD1	CASSYSSVPGGHTEAFF
TRBV9	TRBJ1-1	-	CASSVGSSTTEAFF
TRBV11-2	TRBJ2-1	TRBD2	CASRRVREAGEQFF
TRBV7-6	TRBJ2-7	TRBD2	CASSLAASGSLDEQYF
TRBV19	TRBJ1-1	-	CASSMGTEAFF
TRBV6-2/TRBV6-3	TRBJ1-5	-	CASSYSGQYSNQPQHF
TRBV7-2	TRBJ2-1	TRBD1	CASSLAPGGALDNEQFF
TRBV19	TRBJ2-2	TRBD2	CASSRGGLAQNTGELFF
TRBV11-2	TRBJ2-2	-	CASSLSWQGKSGELFF
TRBV7-6	TRBJ2-3	TRBD2	CASSLAKLAGTDTQYF
TRBV27	TRBJ2-7	-	CASSLRGLSSYEQYF
TRBV7-8	TRBJ1-2	-	CASSLGGVGYGYTF
TRBV6-6	TRBJ2-3	-	CASSDYITDTQYF
TRBV20-1	TRBJ1-1	-	CRLLGENTEAFF
TRBV5-6	TRBJ2-1	-	CASSFRPAGSYNEQFF
TRBV6-5	TRBJ2-3	TRBD2	CASSSRREGTDTQYF
TRBV29-1	TRBJ2-5	TRBD1	CSVGQGEPQYF
TRBV7-9	TRBJ1-2	-	CASTSLIGNYGYTF
TRBV27	TRBJ2-3	TRBD1	CASSLMTGGADTQYF
TRBV6-5	TRBJ2-3	-	CASSYGQGTDTQYF
TRBV20-1	TRBJ2-1	-	CSAHTPQGNEQFF
TRBV11-3	TRBJ2-2	TRBD2	CASRRLAGGTGELFF
TRBV7-2	TRBJ2-1	TRBD1	CASSLGGQGSNEQFF
TRBV7-2	TRBJ2-5	-	CASSAYQETQYF
TRBV4-1	TRBJ1-2	-	CASSQGGFKAYGYTF
TRBV7-2	TRBJ2-1	-	CASSGQRRQYNEQFF
TRBV5-4	TRBJ2-5	TRBD1	CASSLSPGQGQETQYF
TRBV7-8	TRBJ2-1	-	CASSFGRRKSWNEQFF
TRBV7-2	TRBJ2-3	TRBD2	CASSLPLTSGNTDTQYF
TRBV20-1	TRBJ2-1	TRBD1	CSAQAGGPYNEQFF
TRBV29-1	TRBJ2-5	-	CSVPKTTGETQYF
TRBV4-2	TRBJ2-7	TRBD2	CASSQEGGREYEQYF
TRBV6-2/TRBV6-3	TRBJ1-5	TRBD1	CASSWVRGQGGNQPQHF
TRBV7-2	TRBJ1-5	-	CASSQSSPKYNQPQHF
TRBV12-5	TRBJ2-1	TRBD2	CASGLRKRDSYNEQFF
TRBV12-3/TRBV12-4	TRBJ2-1	-	CASSFSSSYNEQFF
TRBV20-1	TRBJ1-1	TRBD1	CSAARGMNTEAFF
TRBV12-3/TRBV12-4	TRBJ2-5	-	CASSLAAGRGQSRTQYF
TRBV7-2	TRBJ2-2	-	CASFRGLTTGELFF
TRBV7-2	TRBJ1-1	-	CASSLPGTNTEAFF
TRBV10-3	TRBJ1-1	-	CAIREGAVNTEAFF
TRBV15	TRBJ2-7	-	CATSRDSGEQYF
TRBV5-4	TRBJ2-3	-	CASSLRSNRRYGTDTQYF
TRBV6-6	TRBJ1-2	TRBD1	CASRTTPDRVDYGYTF
TRBV7-2	TRBJ2-1	TRBD2	CASSTRLAGVGNEQFF
TRBV6-1	TRBJ2-7	-	CASTYRATVEGEQYF
TRBV7-7	TRBJ2-5	-	CASSPREWGALGQETQYF